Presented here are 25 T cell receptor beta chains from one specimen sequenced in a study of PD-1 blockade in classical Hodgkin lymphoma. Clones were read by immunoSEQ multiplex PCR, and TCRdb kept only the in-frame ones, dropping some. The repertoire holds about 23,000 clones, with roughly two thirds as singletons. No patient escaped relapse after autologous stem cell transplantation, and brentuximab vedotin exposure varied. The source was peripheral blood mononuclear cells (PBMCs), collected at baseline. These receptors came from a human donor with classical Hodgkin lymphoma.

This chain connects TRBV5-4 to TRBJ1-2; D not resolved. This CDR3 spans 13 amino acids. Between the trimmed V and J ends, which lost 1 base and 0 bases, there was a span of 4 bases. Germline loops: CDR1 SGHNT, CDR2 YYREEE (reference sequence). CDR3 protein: CASSLWTNYGYTF. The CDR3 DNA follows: TGTGCCAGCAGCTTGTGGACTAACTATGGCTACACCTTC.

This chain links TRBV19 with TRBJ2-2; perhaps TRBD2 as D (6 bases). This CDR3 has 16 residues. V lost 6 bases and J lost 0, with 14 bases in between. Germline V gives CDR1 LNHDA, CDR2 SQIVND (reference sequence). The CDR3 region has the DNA TGTGCCAGTAGCCCCCGGGGACTCGCGAACACCGGGGAGCTGTTTTTT. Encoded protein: CASSPRGLANTGELFF.

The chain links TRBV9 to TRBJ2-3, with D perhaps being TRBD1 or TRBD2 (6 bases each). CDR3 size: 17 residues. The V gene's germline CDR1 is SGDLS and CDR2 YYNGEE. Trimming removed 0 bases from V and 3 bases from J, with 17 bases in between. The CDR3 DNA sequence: TGTGCCAGCAGCGTAGGGTGGGGGGCCTTGCATACAGATACGCAGTATTTT. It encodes CASSVGWGALHTDTQYF. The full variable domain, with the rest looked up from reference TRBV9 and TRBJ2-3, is DSGVTQTPKHLITATGQRVTLRCSPRSGDLSVYWYQQSLDQGLQFLIQYYNGEERAKGNILERFSAQQFPDLHSELNLSSLELGDSALYFCASSVGWGALHTDTQYFGPGTRLTVL.

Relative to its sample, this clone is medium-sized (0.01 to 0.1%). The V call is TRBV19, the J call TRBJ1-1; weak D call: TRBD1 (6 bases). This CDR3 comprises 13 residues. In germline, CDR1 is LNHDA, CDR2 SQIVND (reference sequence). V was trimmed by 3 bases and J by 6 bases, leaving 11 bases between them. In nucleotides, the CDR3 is TGTGCCAGTAGTATTCGGGGGCTCGCTGAAGCTTTCTTT. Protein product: CASSIRGLAEAFF.

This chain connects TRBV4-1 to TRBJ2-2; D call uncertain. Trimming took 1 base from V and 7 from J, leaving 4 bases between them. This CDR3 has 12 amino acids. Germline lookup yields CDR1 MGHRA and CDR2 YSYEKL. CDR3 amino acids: CASSQVLGELFF. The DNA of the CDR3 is TGCGCCAGCAGCCAAGTTCTCGGGGAGCTGTTTTTT.

The CDR3 nucleotides are TGTGCCAGCAGCGTAGGCCTAGCGGGAGCCTACGAGCAGTACTTC. This sequence encodes CASSVGLAGAYEQYF. The chain has TRBV9 and TRBJ2-7; the match to TRBD2 covers 10 bases. J was trimmed by 2 bases and V by 0 bases; bases with no gene match: 2. The CDR3 extends over 15 amino acids. Germline V gene data show CDR1 as SGDLS and CDR2 as YYNGEE.

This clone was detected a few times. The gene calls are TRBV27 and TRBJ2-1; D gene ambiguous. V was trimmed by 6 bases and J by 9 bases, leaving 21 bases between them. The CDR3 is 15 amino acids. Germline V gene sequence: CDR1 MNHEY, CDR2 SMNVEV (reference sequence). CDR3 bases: TGTGCCAGCAGCCGGGTAGTTTCGATCAAAAGTGAGCAGTTCTTC. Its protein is CASSRVVSIKSEQFF.

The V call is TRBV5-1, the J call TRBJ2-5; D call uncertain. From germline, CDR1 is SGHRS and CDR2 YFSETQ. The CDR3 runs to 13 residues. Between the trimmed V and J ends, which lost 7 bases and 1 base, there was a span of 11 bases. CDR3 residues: CASAEGPQETQYF. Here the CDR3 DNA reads TGCGCCAGCGCAGAAGGGCCCCAAGAGACCCAGTACTTC.

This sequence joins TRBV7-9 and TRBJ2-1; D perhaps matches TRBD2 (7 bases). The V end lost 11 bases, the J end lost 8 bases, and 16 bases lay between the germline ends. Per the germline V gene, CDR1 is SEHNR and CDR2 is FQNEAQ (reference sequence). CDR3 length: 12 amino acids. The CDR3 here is CAGGRGADEQFF. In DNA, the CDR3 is TGTGCCGGAGGCCGGGGGGCCGATGAGCAGTTCTTC.

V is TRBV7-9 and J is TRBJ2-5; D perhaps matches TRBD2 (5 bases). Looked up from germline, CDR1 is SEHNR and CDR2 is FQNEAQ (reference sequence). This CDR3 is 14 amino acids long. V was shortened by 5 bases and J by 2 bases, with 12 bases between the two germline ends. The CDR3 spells CASSPSGMQETQYF. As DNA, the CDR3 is TGTGCCAGCAGCCCCTCCGGGATGCAAGAGACCCAGTACTTC.

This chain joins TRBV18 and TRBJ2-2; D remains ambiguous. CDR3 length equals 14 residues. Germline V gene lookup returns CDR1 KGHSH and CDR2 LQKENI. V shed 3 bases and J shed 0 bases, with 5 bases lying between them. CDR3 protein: CASSPQANTGELFF. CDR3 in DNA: TGTGCCAGCTCACCTCAGGCGAACACCGGGGAGCTGTTTTTT. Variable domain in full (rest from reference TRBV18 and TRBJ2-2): NAGVMQNPRHLVRRRGQEARLRCSPMKGHSHVYWYRQLPEEGLKFMVYLQKENIIDESGMPKERFSAEFPKEGPSILRIQQVVRGDSAAYFCASSPQANTGELFFGEGSRLTVL.

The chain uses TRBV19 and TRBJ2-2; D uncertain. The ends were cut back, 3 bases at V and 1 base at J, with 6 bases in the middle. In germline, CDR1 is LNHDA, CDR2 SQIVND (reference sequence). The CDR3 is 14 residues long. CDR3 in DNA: TGTGCCAGTAGTATGGTCAGGAACACCGGGGAGCTGTTTTTT. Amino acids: CASSMVRNTGELFF.

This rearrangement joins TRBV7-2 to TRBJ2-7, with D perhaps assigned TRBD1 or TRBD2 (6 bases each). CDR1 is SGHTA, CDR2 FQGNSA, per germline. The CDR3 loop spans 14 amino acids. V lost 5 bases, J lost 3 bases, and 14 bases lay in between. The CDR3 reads CASSVQGGYYEQYF. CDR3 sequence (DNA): TGTGCCAGCAGCGTACAGGGAGGCTACTACGAGCAGTACTTC.

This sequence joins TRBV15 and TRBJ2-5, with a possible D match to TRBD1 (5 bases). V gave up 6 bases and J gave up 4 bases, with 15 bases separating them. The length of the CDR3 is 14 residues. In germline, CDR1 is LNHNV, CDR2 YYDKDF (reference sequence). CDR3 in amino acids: CATRRTGDGETQYF. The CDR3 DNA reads TGTGCCACCAGAAGAACAGGAGACGGAGAGACCCAGTACTTC.

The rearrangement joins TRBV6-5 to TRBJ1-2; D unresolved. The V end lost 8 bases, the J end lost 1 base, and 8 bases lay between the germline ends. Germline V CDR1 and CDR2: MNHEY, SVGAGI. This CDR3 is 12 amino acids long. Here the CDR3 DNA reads TGTGCCAGCGGCAGATTTAACTATGGCTACACCTTC. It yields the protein CASGRFNYGYTF.

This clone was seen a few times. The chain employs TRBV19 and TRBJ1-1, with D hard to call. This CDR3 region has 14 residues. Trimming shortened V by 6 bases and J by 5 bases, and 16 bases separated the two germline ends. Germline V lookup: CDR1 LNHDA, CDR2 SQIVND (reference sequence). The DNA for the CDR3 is TGTGCCAGTAGCTATCTCGATAAGAGGACTGAAGCTTTCTTT. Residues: CASSYLDKRTEAFF.

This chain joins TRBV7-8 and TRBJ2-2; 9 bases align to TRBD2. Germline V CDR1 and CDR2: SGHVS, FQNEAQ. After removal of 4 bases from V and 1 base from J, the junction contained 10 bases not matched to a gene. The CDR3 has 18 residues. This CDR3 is CASSSTYSGGLNTGELFF. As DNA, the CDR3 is TGTGCCAGCAGCTCTACCTACAGCGGGGGGCTGAACACCGGGGAGCTGTTTTTT. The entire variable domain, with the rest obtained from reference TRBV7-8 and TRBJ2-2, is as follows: GAGVSQSPRYKVAKRGQDVALRCDPISGHVSLFWYQQALGQGPEFLTYFQNEAQLDKSGLPSDRFFAERPEGSVSTLKIQRTQQEDSAVYLCASSSTYSGGLNTGELFFGEGSRLTVL.

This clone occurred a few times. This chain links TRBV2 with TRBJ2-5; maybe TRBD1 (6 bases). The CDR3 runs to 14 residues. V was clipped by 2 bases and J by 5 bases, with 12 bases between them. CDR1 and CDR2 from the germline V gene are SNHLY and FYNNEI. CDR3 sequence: CASSESGEPETQYF. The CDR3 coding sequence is TGTGCCAGCAGTGAATCAGGGGAACCGGAGACCCAGTACTTC. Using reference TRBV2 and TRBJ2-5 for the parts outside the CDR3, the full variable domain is EPEVTQTPSHQVTQMGQEVILRCVPISNHLYFYWYRQILGQKVEFLVSFYNNEISEKSEIFDDQFSVERPDGSNFTLKIRSTKLEDSAMYFCASSESGEPETQYFGPGTRLLVL.

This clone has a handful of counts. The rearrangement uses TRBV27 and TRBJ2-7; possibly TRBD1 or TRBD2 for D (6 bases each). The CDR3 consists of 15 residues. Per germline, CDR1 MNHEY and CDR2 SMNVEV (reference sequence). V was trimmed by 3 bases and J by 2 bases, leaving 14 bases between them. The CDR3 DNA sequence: TGTGCCAGCAGTTTCTATAGCGGACAGCCCTACGAGCAGTACTTC. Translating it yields CASSFYSGQPYEQYF.

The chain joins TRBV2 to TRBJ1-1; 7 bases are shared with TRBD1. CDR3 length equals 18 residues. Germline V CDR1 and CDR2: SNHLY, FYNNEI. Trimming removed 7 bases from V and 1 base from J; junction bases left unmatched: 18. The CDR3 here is CASKRGVDRHPANTEAFF. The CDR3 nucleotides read TGTGCCAGCAAAAGGGGTGTGGACAGGCATCCAGCGAACACTGAAGCTTTCTTT.

This CDR3 reads CATSRETSGRAFYNEQFF. Here the CDR3 DNA reads TGTGCCACCAGCAGAGAAACTAGCGGGAGGGCCTTCTACAATGAGCAGTTCTTC. The chain combines TRBV15 with TRBJ2-1, with TRBD2 identical over 13 bases. CDR1 is LNHNV, CDR2 YYDKDF, per germline (reference sequence). This CDR3 has 18 amino acids. V gave up 0 bases and J gave up 3 bases; unmatched junction bases: 5.

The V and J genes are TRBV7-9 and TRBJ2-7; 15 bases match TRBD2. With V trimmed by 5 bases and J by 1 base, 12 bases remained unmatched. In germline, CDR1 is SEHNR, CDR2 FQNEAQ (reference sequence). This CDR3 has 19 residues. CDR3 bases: TGTGCCAGCAGCCTCTCCCCGGGACTAGCGGGAGGAAGGTCCTACGAGCAGTACTTC. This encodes CASSLSPGLAGGRSYEQYF. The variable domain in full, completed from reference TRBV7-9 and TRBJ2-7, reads DTGVSQNPRHKITKRGQNVTFRCDPISEHNRLYWYRQTLGQGPEFLTYFQNEAQLEKSRLLSDRFSAERPKGSFSTLEIQRTEQGDSAMYLCASSLSPGLAGGRSYEQYFGPGTRLTVT.

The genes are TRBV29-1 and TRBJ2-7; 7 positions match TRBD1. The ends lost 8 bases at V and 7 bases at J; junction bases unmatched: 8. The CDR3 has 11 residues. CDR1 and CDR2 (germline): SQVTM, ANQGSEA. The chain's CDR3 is CSSRTGREQYF. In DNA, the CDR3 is TGCAGCTCCCGGACAGGCCGGGAGCAGTACTTC.

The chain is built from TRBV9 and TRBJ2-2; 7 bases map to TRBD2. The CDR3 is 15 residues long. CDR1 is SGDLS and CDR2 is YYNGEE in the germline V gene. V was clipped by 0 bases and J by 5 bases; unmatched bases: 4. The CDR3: CASSVVGLGTGELFF. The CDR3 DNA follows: TGTGCCAGCAGCGTAGTCGGACTAGGGACCGGGGAGCTGTTTTTT.

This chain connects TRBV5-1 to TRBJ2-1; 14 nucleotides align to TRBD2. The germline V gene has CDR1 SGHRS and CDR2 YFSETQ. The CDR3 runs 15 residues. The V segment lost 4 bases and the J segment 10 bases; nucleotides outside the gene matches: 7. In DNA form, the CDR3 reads TGCGCCAGCAGCCCCGGACTAGCGGGAGGAGGCGAGCAGTTCTTC. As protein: CASSPGLAGGGEQFF.